Each of the 27 T cell receptor beta chains below was sequenced from the same sample in a study of cytomegalovirus exposure and HLA in healthy donors. The PCR used 60 Vbeta and 13 Jbeta primers. Some clones are missing from TCRdb's copy, which holds only in-frame ones; the method was immunoSEQ multiplex PCR. This repertoire shows 80,000 to 95,000 clones, over 65% found once; its top ten account for approximately 16%. Sequences were obtained from PBMCs. The receptors originated from a woman aged 18-30 years in good health and CMV-seropositive.

The V call is TRBV14, the J call TRBJ1-1, with D possibly TRBD1 on 5 matching bases. From germline, CDR1 is SGHDN and CDR2 FVKESK. CDR3 size: 15 residues. V shed 0 bases and J shed 3 bases, with 11 bases lying between them. The CDR3 sequence is CASSQEWGRDTEAFF. DNA for the CDR3: TGTGCCAGCAGCCAAGAATGGGGCAGGGACACTGAAGCTTTCTTT.

As regards this clone: The sample holds other DNA sequences that translate to the same CDR3. Here the CDR3 DNA reads TGTGCCAGCAGTCTCCAGGGGACCTACGAGCAGTACTTC. It yields the protein CASSLQGTYEQYF. The chain employs TRBV28 and TRBJ2-7; a weak D match, TRBD1 (6 bases). Deletions cut 5 bases from V and 2 bases from J, with 10 bases between. CDR1 MDHEN and CDR2 SYDVKM come from the germline V gene. The CDR3 loop spans 13 amino acids.

The chain joins TRBV27 to TRBJ2-2; 8 bases match TRBD1. Germline CDR1 and CDR2: MNHEY and SMNVEV (reference sequence). There are 14 residues in the CDR3. J lost 4 bases, V lost 8 bases, and 6 bases had no gene match. This chain's CDR3 is CASPGGAGTGELFF. CDR3 DNA: TGTGCCAGCCCAGGGGGCGCTGGCACCGGGGAGCTGTTTTTT.

This clone showed up just a few times. CDR3 residues: CASGDTAYEQYF. CDR3 DNA sequence: TGTGCCAGTGGGGACACAGCCTACGAGCAGTACTTC. This chain connects TRBV28 to TRBJ2-7; a weak D match, TRBD1 (6 bases). Germline V gives CDR1 MDHEN, CDR2 SYDVKM. Trimming left V 9 bases short and J 2 bases short, with 11 bases between. The CDR3 loop spans 12 amino acids.

This clone was seen only a few times. The chain couples TRBV19 to TRBJ1-1, with D possibly TRBD1 on 5 matching bases. CDR1 LNHDA and CDR2 SQIVND come from the germline V gene (reference sequence). The V end was cut by 7 bases, the J end by 4 bases, with 7 bases between. This CDR3 is built from 11 residues. CDR3 in amino acids: CASNRGTEAFF. CDR3 sequence (DNA): TGTGCCAGTAATAGGGGCACTGAAGCTTTCTTT.

This chain uses TRBV7-3 with TRBJ2-3; TRBD1 aligns across 7 bases. Germline CDR1 reads SGHTA; CDR2 reads FQGTGA. The junction had 4 bases not matched to a gene; V was cut back by 6 bases and J by 4 bases. The CDR3 has 13 amino acids. In nucleotides, the CDR3 is TGTGCCAGCAGGTTCACAGGGGCAGATACGCAGTATTTT. It specifies CASRFTGADTQYF.

This chain connects TRBV4-3 to TRBJ2-2; no firm D call. This CDR3 comprises 13 residues. V was trimmed by 8 bases and J by 5 bases, leaving 12 bases between them. Germline values: CDR1 LGHNA, CDR2 YSLEER. The CDR3 loop reads CASSLRGTGELFF. In DNA form, the CDR3 reads TGCGCCAGCTCCCTCCGAGGAACCGGGGAGCTGTTTTTT.

The chain recombines TRBV7-9 with TRBJ1-4; perhaps TRBD1 as D (5 bases). Trimming cost V 4 bases and J 8 bases, with 14 bases left between them. This CDR3 has 14 residues. Germline V lookup: CDR1 SEHNR, CDR2 FQNEAQ (reference sequence). This CDR3 reads CASSSGVGAEKLFF. The CDR3 nucleotides are TGTGCCAGCAGCTCGGGGGTAGGCGCCGAAAAACTGTTTTTT.

The CDR3, as DNA: TGTGCCAGCAGTTTGGGGACAGCGGAAGAGACCCAGTACTTC. The encoded protein is CASSLGTAEETQYF. The chain has TRBV27 and TRBJ2-5; 7 bases fit TRBD1. The CDR3 sequence is 14 residues long. J gave up 3 bases and V 3 bases, and 4 bases lay outside the gene matches. Germline V gene lookup returns CDR1 MNHEY and CDR2 SMNVEV (reference sequence).

V usage is TRBV10-2 and J usage is TRBJ2-7; 11 bases fit TRBD1. This CDR3 spans 17 amino acids. CDR1 and CDR2 from the germline V gene are WSHSY and SAAADI. V lost 6 bases, J lost 0 bases, and 10 bases stayed unmatched. CDR3 sequence (DNA): TGCGCCAGCAGCCACCCGGGACAGGGGGTCTCCTCCTACGAGCAGTACTTC. Its translation is CASSHPGQGVSSYEQYF.

V is TRBV4-2 and J is TRBJ1-1; TRBD1 aligns across 7 bases. Germline V gene data show CDR1 as LGHNA and CDR2 as YNFKEQ. The CDR3 consists of 18 residues. The V and J ends lost 0 bases and 4 bases, in that order; junction bases with no gene match: 14. The CDR3 coding sequence is TGTGCCAGCAGCCAAGACCCCCCAGAGGGGGCTCTGGGCACTGAAGCTTTCTTT. Translation: CASSQDPPEGALGTEAFF.

This clone showed up just a few times. CDR3 loop: CASSPGGEDYLNTDTQYF. CDR3 bases: TGCGCCAGCAGCCCCGGGGGTGAGGACTATCTAAACACAGATACGCAGTATTTT. J is TRBJ2-3 and V is TRBV5-1, with a tentative D call TRBD2 (6 bases). The CDR3 runs to 18 residues. Germline V lookup: CDR1 SGHRS, CDR2 YFSETQ. Trimming removed 4 bases from V and 2 bases from J, with 23 bases in between. Drawing the rest from reference TRBV5-1 and TRBJ2-3, the complete variable domain is KAGVTQTPRYLIKTRGQQVTLSCSPISGHRSVSWYQQTPGQGLQFLFEYFSETQRNKGNFPGRFSGRQFSNSRSEMNVSTLELGDSALYLCASSPGGEDYLNTDTQYFGPGTRLTVL.

The chain recombines TRBV4-2 with TRBJ1-5; 8 nucleotides align to TRBD1. The CDR3 covers 15 residues. Per the germline V gene, CDR1 is LGHNA and CDR2 is YNFKEQ. Trimming at V came to 4 bases and at J to 1 base, leaving 3 bases not matched to a gene. CDR3 region: CASSPWTGSNQPQHF. CDR3 nucleotide sequence: TGTGCCAGCAGCCCCTGGACAGGGAGCAATCAGCCCCAGCATTTT.

The sample holds one count of this clone. The chain is built from TRBV23-1 and TRBJ2-1; the D gene is possibly TRBD2 (6 bases). TRBV23-1 falls under the ORF class, with uncertain function. This CDR3 spans 16 amino acids. V was cut by 0 bases and J by 4 bases, with 13 bases left in between. CDR3 protein: CASSQSASAVYNEQFF. The CDR3 bases are TGCGCCAGCAGTCAATCGGCTAGCGCGGTATACAATGAGCAGTTCTTC.

This clone was picked up one time. This specimen includes other DNA sequences encoding the same CDR3. The chain joins TRBV7-2 to TRBJ2-7, with TRBD2 matching 10 bases. Germline V lookup: CDR1 SGHTA, CDR2 FQGNSA. With V trimmed by 1 base and J by 2 bases, 5 bases remained unmatched. This CDR3 region has 16 residues. CDR3 sequence reads: CASSLGTSGVTYEQYF. The CDR3 bases are TGTGCCAGCAGCTTAGGCACTAGCGGGGTGACCTACGAGCAGTACTTC.

The V and J genes are TRBV6-1 and TRBJ2-7; D remains unclear. This CDR3 comprises 11 residues. Per germline, CDR1 MNHNS and CDR2 SASEGT. V was pared by 5 bases and J by 3 bases, with 5 bases between. The CDR3 region is CASSLNYEQYF. The CDR3 DNA follows: TGTGCCAGCAGTTTAAACTACGAGCAGTACTTC.

This clone occurred many times. This chain uses TRBV2 with TRBJ2-1, with 7 bases aligning to TRBD2. CDR3 size: 15 residues. V shed 6 bases and J 3 bases; nucleotides not matched to a gene: 8. The germline V gene encodes CDR1 SNHLY and CDR2 FYNNEI. DNA of the CDR3: TGTGCCAGCAGGAGGGGTGGCGGGGGCTACAATGAGCAGTTCTTC. Translated, it gives CASRRGGGGYNEQFF.

This clone was counted between two and nine times. The chain carries TRBV27 and TRBJ1-2; tentative D call: TRBD1 (6 bases). There are 17 residues in the CDR3. CDR1 is MNHEY and CDR2 is SMNVEV in the germline V gene (reference sequence). Trimming shortened V by 5 bases and J by 2 bases, and 21 bases separated the two germline ends. The CDR3: CASSPTLTGRNNYGYTF. The CDR3 DNA sequence: TGTGCCAGCAGTCCGACACTGACAGGCCGTAACAACTATGGCTACACCTTC.

This clone was detected once. This chain connects TRBV6-1 to TRBJ1-1, with 7 bases fitting TRBD1. Germline V lookup: CDR1 MNHNS, CDR2 SASEGT. Unmatched junction bases numbered 11, after V lost 4 bases and J lost 6 bases. This CDR3 has 15 residues. The CDR3 protein is CASSALGRGQAEAFF. The CDR3 region has the DNA TGTGCCAGCAGTGCGCTTGGTAGGGGGCAGGCTGAAGCTTTCTTT.

The J gene is TRBJ1-6, the V gene TRBV10-1; no reliable D call. The CDR3 consists of 15 residues. The V end was cut by 3 bases, the J end by 2 bases, with 8 bases between. Germline loops: CDR1 WNHNN, CDR2 SYGVQD (reference sequence). The CDR3 loop reads CASSDRGAYNSPLHF. The DNA for the CDR3 is TGCGCCAGCAGTGATCGGGGAGCCTATAATTCACCCCTCCACTTT.

This clone has only one observation. This chain links TRBV19 with TRBJ2-1; TRBD1 matches at 8 bases. CDR1 is LNHDA and CDR2 is SQIVND in the germline V gene (reference sequence). This CDR3 is 13 amino acids long. J was trimmed by 3 bases and V by 11 bases; bases with no gene match: 6. This CDR3 is CASRQGLYNEQFF. The CDR3 DNA is TGTGCCTCACGACAGGGGCTCTACAATGAGCAGTTCTTC.

The V call is TRBV6-6, the J call TRBJ2-5, with 8 bases matching TRBD2. TRBJ2-7 explains the end of the DNA better; the J call may be wrong. CDR1 is MNHNY and CDR2 is SVGAGI in the germline V gene (reference sequence). The CDR3 consists of 16 residues. CDR3: CASSYSIRGGAYEQYF. The CDR3, as DNA: TGTGCCAGCAGTTACTCAATCCGGGGGGGAGCCTACGAGCAGTACTTC.

This chain links TRBV27 with TRBJ2-5, with 9 bases matching TRBD1. V lost 5 bases, J lost 5 bases, and 12 bases stayed unmatched. The CDR3 covers 16 residues. Germline V gives CDR1 MNHEY, CDR2 SMNVEV (reference sequence). CDR3: CASSETRTGDYETQYF. CDR3 bases: TGTGCCAGCAGTGAGACCCGGACAGGGGATTACGAGACCCAGTACTTC.

This clone was picked up one time. J is TRBJ1-3 and V is TRBV13; 7 positions agree with TRBD1. The CDR3 extends over 16 amino acids. From germline, CDR1 is PRHDT and CDR2 FYEKMQ (reference sequence). With V trimmed by 2 bases and J by 2 bases, 6 bases remained unmatched. CDR3: CASSLREGAAGNTIYF. The CDR3, as DNA: TGTGCCAGCAGCTTACGGGAGGGGGCAGCTGGAAACACCATATATTTT.

CDR3 region: CATSRDAQGRSPLHF. The CDR3 nucleotides read TGTGCCACCAGCAGAGATGCTCAGGGAAGATCACCCCTCCACTTT. The chain recombines TRBV15 with TRBJ1-6; tentative D call: TRBD1 (5 bases). CDR3 size: 15 residues. Germline loops: CDR1 LNHNV, CDR2 YYDKDF (reference sequence). The V end was cut by 0 bases, the J end by 10 bases, with 13 bases between.

This chain uses TRBV7-9 with TRBJ2-3, with TRBD1 identical over 8 bases. Looked up from germline, CDR1 is SEHNR and CDR2 is FQNEAQ (reference sequence). Trimming at V came to 5 bases and at J to 1 base, leaving 11 bases not matched to a gene. The CDR3 has 17 residues. The CDR3 nucleotides are TGTGCCAGCAGCCCATTATTGACAGGGGACGGCACAGATACGCAGTATTTT. Amino acid sequence: CASSPLLTGDGTDTQYF.

This clone is medium-sized within its sample. The sample carries other DNA sequences with the same CDR3. The DNA of the CDR3 is TGTGCCAGCAGTAGACAGGGGGGGTCCTACGAGCAGTACTTC. This encodes CASSRQGGSYEQYF. The V call is TRBV6-5, the J call TRBJ2-7, with 9 bases matching TRBD1. CDR1 MNHEY and CDR2 SVGAGI come from the germline V gene. This CDR3 is 14 amino acids long. Germline trimming cut 5 bases from V and 1 base from J; bases unmatched to any gene: 3.